Listed here is a single T cell receptor (beta chain). The data stem from a study of blood T cell repertoires in COVID-19. Study summary: Sample material is recorded as cDNA or gDNA derived from T cells, B-cell-depleted T cells, or PBMCs.

Measured with immunoSEQ multiplex PCR; TCRdb has only the in-frame clones, and not every one. The sample gives around 140,000 clones, roughly 91% of which show up once; under 3% is in the top ten. This receptor was identified in a man aged 55 to 70 with active or convalescent COVID-19. Sequences were obtained from peripheral blood.

Here the CDR3 reads CASSLVSHYGYTF. The CDR3 DNA is TGTGCCAGCAGTTTGGTCAGTCACTATGGCTACACCTTC. The rearrangement joins TRBV28 to TRBJ1-2, with D uncertain. Looked up from germline, CDR1 is MDHEN and CDR2 is SYDVKM. This CDR3 spans 13 amino acids. V lost 3 bases to trimming and J lost 3 bases, with 8 bases between them.